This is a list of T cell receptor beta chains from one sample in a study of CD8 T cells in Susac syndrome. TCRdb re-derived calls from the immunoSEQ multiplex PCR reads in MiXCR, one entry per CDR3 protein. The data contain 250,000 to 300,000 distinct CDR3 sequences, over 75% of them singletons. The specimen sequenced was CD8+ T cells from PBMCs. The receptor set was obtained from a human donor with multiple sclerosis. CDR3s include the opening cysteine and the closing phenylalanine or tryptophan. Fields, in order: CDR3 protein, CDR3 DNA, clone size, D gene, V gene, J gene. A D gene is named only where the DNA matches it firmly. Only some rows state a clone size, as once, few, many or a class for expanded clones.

CDR3: CASSQDQGVPSYEQYF
DNA: TGCGCCAGCAGCCAAGATCAGGGAGTGCCATCCTACGAGCAGTACTTC
size: few
D: .
V: TRBV4-1
J: TRBJ2-7

CDR3: CASSQVAPGFVSYGYTF
DNA: TGCGCCAGCAGCCAAGTAGCCCCAGGGTTTGTTAGCTATGGCTACACCTTC
size: .
D: .
V: TRBV4-3
J: TRBJ1-2

CDR3: CASSFAGNNEQFF
DNA: TGCGCCAGCAGCTTCGCCGGGAACAATGAGCAGTTCTTC
size: .
D: .
V: TRBV5-1
J: TRBJ2-1

CDR3: CASSEARGATQPQHF
DNA: TGTGCCAGCAGTGAAGCCAGGGGGGCGACTCAGCCCCAGCATTTT
size: once
D: TRBD1
V: TRBV2
J: TRBJ1-5

CDR3: CASSQEGRINEKLFF
DNA: TGCGCCAGCAGCCAAGAAGGGCGGATCAATGAAAAACTGTTTTTT
size: once
D: .
V: TRBV4-1
J: TRBJ1-4

CDR3: CASSDGGVGELFF
DNA: TGTGCCAGCAGTGACGGGGGAGTTGGGGAGCTGTTTTTT
size: .
D: .
V: TRBV6-4
J: TRBJ2-2

CDR3: CASSLDTAGITYNEQFF
DNA: TGCGCCAGCAGCCTAGATACAGCGGGGATTACCTACAATGAGCAGTTCTTC
size: .
D: TRBD2
V: TRBV4-3
J: TRBJ2-1

CDR3: CSAKRPDSSNQPQHF
DNA: TGCAGTGCGAAGAGGCCAGACTCTAGCAATCAGCCCCAGCATTTT
size: .
D: .
V: TRBV20-1
J: TRBJ1-5

CDR3: CASSRPAGDTNEQFF
DNA: TGTGCCAGCAGCCGTCCAGCGGGAGATACTAATGAGCAGTTCTTC
size: .
D: TRBD2
V: TRBV7-9
J: TRBJ2-1

CDR3: CASSPGASGSNEQFF
DNA: TGTGCCAGCAGCCCCGGGGCTAGCGGGAGTAATGAGCAGTTCTTC
size: .
D: TRBD2
V: TRBV3-1
J: TRBJ2-1

CDR3: CASNYPGDSTSYEQYF
DNA: TGTGCCAGCAACTATCCGGGGGACTCCACCTCCTACGAGCAGTACTTC
size: .
D: .
V: TRBV6-2/TRBV6-3
J: TRBJ2-7

CDR3: CASSATGGMNTEAFF
DNA: TGTGCCAGCAGCGCCACAGGGGGGATGAACACTGAAGCTTTCTTT
size: .
D: TRBD1
V: TRBV9
J: TRBJ1-1

CDR3: CASSQTRGSGELFF
DNA: TGTGCCAGCAGTCAAACCAGGGGCTCCGGGGAGCTGTTTTTT
size: few
D: .
V: TRBV12-3/TRBV12-4
J: TRBJ2-2

CDR3: CASSLEGRPEAFF
DNA: TGTGCCAGCAGCTTAGAGGGAAGACCTGAAGCTTTCTTT
size: .
D: .
V: TRBV7-9
J: TRBJ1-1

CDR3: CASSFGPGSSYEQYF
DNA: TGTGCCAGCAGTTTCGGGCCGGGGAGCTCCTACGAGCAGTACTTC
size: once
D: .
V: TRBV12-3/TRBV12-4
J: TRBJ2-7

CDR3: CASSQGDEEDEQYF
DNA: TGTGCCAGCAGCCAAGGGGACGAGGAGGACGAGCAGTACTTC
size: .
D: .
V: TRBV4-2
J: TRBJ2-7

CDR3: CASMLGNEQYF
DNA: TGTGCCAGCATGCTCGGGAACGAGCAGTACTTC
size: few
D: .
V: TRBV2
J: TRBJ2-7

CDR3: CASGGRTYEQYF
DNA: TGTGCCAGCGGGGGCAGGACCTACGAGCAGTACTTC
size: .
D: .
V: TRBV28
J: TRBJ2-7

CDR3: CACPRGTGGSGELFF
DNA: TGTGCCTGTCCCAGGGGTACAGGGGGCAGCGGGGAGCTGTTTTTT
size: .
D: TRBD1
V: TRBV30
J: TRBJ2-2

CDR3: CASSLDYQGNSPLHF
DNA: TGTGCCAGCAGCTTGGATTACCAGGGTAATTCACCCCTCCACTTT
size: .
D: .
V: TRBV5-4
J: TRBJ1-6

CDR3: CSALRQGELYGYTF
DNA: TGCAGTGCTCTAAGACAGGGGGAACTCTATGGCTACACCTTC
size: .
D: TRBD1
V: TRBV20-1
J: TRBJ1-2

CDR3: CASSQWTGGNQPQHF
DNA: TGCGCCAGCAGCCAATGGACAGGAGGCAATCAGCCCCAGCATTTT
size: .
D: TRBD1
V: TRBV4-1
J: TRBJ1-5

CDR3: CASGVYEQYF
DNA: TGTGCCAGCGGCGTCTACGAGCAGTACTTC
size: .
D: .
V: TRBV6-2/TRBV6-3
J: TRBJ2-7

CDR3: CASTLRGPQRGTVYEQYF
DNA: TGTGCCAGCACCTTGCGGGGGCCGCAGCGGGGGACAGTCTACGAGCAGTACTTC
size: .
D: .
V: TRBV12-3/TRBV12-4
J: TRBJ2-7

CDR3: CASTPGQNYGYTF
DNA: TGTGCCAGCACGCCGGGACAGAACTATGGCTACACCTTC
size: .
D: TRBD1
V: TRBV7-2
J: TRBJ1-2

CDR3: CASSSGSFYEQYF
DNA: TGTGCCAGCAGTTCAGGGAGTTTCTACGAGCAGTACTTC
size: .
D: .
V: TRBV7-9
J: TRBJ2-7

CDR3: CASSDGGTYEQYF
DNA: TGCGCCAGCAGTGACGGGGGGACCTACGAGCAGTACTTC
size: .
D: TRBD2
V: TRBV10-2
J: TRBJ2-7

CDR3: CASSSTGEANSPLHF
DNA: TGTGCCAGCAGCTCCACAGGGGAAGCAAATTCACCCCTCCACTTT
size: .
D: TRBD1
V: TRBV7-9
J: TRBJ1-6

CDR3: CASSQEQRDPYNEQFF
DNA: TGTGCCAGCAGCCAAGAACAGCGGGACCCCTACAATGAGCAGTTCTTC
size: .
D: TRBD2
V: TRBV4-2
J: TRBJ2-1

CDR3: CASSPGAGTGELFF
DNA: TGTGCCAGCAGCCCCGGTGCGGGGACCGGGGAGCTGTTTTTT
size: once
D: .
V: TRBV5-5
J: TRBJ2-2

CDR3: CASSQAPGGVRTDTQYF
DNA: TGCGCCAGCAGCCAGGCTCCCGGGGGCGTTCGCACAGATACGCAGTATTTT
size: .
D: .
V: TRBV4-3
J: TRBJ2-3

CDR3: CASSYLTGYGYTF
DNA: TGTGCCAGCAGTTACTTGACAGGGTATGGCTACACCTTC
size: .
D: TRBD1
V: TRBV12-3/TRBV12-4
J: TRBJ1-2

CDR3: CASSYPSDRGPGNTIYF
DNA: TGTGCCAGCAGTTACCCCTCCGACAGGGGGCCTGGAAACACCATATATTTT
size: .
D: TRBD1
V: TRBV6-5
J: TRBJ1-3